This T cell receptor beta chain emerged from a study of neoadjuvant anti-PD-1 for oral cavity cancer. Study-wide results and limits: Post-treatment tumors with larger preexisting clones showed more shrinkage. Treg/Th17 ratio rose with pretreatment blood and fell with post-treatment tumor TCRbeta clonality.

The V end lost 4 bases, the J end lost 1 base, and 11 bases lay between the germline ends. The CDR3 has 15 residues. Germline V CDR1 and CDR2: SEHNR, FQNEAQ (reference sequence). As for this clone: Its antigen is unknown.

Sequencing was performed with immunoSEQ multiplex PCR; in TCRdb, only in-frame clones are kept and a portion is missing. The sample contains roughly 16,000 clones, roughly 35% of which appear only once. Time point described: after neoadjuvant nivolumab, at surgical resection. Cohort: HPV-negative, locally advanced oral cavity squamous cell carcinoma patients. The source is a person between 40 and 85 years old with oral cavity squamous cell carcinoma. This chain connects TRBV7-9 to TRBJ1-5, with no clear D. The specimen comprised tumor tissue, sampled after nivolumab (anti-PD-1) treatment. CDR3 sequence (DNA): TGTGCCAGCAGCTCCTCGGGCCTGAGCAATCAGCCCCAGCATTTT. Its protein is CASSSSGLSNQPQHF.